This TCR beta chain emerged from a study of human T cells and chemical hapten exposure. The time point denotes: pre-sensitization, week 0. The sample's treatment: therapeutic diphenylcyclopropenone sensitization with weekly scalp DPC. This clonotype was counted many times. V was trimmed by 6 bases and J by 3 bases, leaving 11 bases between them. This CDR3 contains 13 residues. Germline-derived CDR1 and CDR2 are SQVTM and ANQGSEA. Via MiXCR, TCRdb re-called the RACE reads, giving one row per CDR3 protein. The table has 300,000 to 450,000 distinct CDR3 sequences, around 5.5% seen once. The sample here was whole blood, taken in connection with sensitization to the hapten diphenylcyclopropenone (DPC). The chain carries TRBV29-1 and TRBJ1-4; possibly TRBD1 for D (5 bases). The clonotype was recovered from a woman aged 45-60 years with alopecia areata. Some clones in this sample may be carry-over from other donors' samples. The CDR3 loop is CSVRLTANEKLFF. CDR3 coding DNA: TGCAGCGTACGGTTGACAGCTAATGAAAAACTGTTTTTT. Full variable domain (missing parts from reference TRBV29-1 and TRBJ1-4): SAVISQKPSRDICQRGTSLTIQCQVDSQVTMMFWYRQQPGQSLTLIATANQGSEATYESGFVIDKFPISRPNLTFSTLTVSNMSPEDSSIYLCSVRLTANEKLFFGSGTQLSVL.